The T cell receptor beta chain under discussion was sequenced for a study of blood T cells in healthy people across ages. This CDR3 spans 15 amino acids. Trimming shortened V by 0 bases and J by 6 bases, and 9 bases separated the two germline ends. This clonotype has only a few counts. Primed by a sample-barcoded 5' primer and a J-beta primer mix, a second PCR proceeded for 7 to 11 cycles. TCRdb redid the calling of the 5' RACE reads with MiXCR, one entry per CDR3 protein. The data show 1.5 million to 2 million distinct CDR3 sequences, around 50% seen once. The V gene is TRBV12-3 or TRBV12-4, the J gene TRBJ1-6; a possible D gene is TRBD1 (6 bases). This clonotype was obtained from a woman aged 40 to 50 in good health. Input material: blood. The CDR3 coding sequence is TGTGCCAGCAGTTTAGCGCGGGGGCTTAATTCACCCCTCCACTTT. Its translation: CASSLARGLNSPLHF.